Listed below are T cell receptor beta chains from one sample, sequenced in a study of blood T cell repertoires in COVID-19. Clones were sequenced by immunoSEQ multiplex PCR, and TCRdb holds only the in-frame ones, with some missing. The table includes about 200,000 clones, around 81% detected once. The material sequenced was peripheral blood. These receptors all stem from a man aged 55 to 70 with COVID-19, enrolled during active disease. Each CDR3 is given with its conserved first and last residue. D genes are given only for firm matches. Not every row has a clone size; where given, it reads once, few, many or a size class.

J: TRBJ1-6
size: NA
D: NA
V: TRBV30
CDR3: CAWSGTPGSPLHF
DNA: TGTGCCTGGAGTGGGACACCCGGTTCACCCCTCCACTTT

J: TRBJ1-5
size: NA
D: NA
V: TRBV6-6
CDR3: CASSWGDLYSNQPQHF
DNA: TGTGCCAGCAGTTGGGGGGACTTGTATAGCAATCAGCCCCAGCATTTT

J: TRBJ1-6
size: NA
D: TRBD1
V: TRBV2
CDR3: CASMDRVGRSPLHF
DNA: TGTGCCAGCATGGACAGGGTTGGACGCTCACCCCTCCACTTT

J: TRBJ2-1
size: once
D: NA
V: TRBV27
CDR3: CASSLTTFNNEQFF
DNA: TGTGCCAGCAGTTTAACGACTTTTAACAATGAGCAGTTCTTC

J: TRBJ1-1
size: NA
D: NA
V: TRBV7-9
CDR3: CATSLSSGDTEAFF
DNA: TGTGCCACCTCACTTTCGTCAGGGGACACTGAAGCTTTCTTT

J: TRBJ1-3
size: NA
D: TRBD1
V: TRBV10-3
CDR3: CAIKGQAEDSGNTIYF
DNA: TGTGCCATCAAAGGACAGGCGGAAGACTCTGGAAACACCATATATTTT

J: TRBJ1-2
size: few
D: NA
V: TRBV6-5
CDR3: CASTSGKDGYTF
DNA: TGTGCCAGCACCTCAGGGAAGGATGGCTACACCTTC

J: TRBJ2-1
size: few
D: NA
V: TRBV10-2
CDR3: CASKQGSSYNEQFF
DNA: TGCGCCAGCAAGCAGGGCAGCTCCTACAATGAGCAGTTCTTC

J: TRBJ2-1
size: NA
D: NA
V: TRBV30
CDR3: CAWSVAYEQFF
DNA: TGTGCCTGGAGTGTGGCTTATGAGCAGTTCTTC

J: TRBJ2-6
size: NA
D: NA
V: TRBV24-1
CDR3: CATSDLPGQGGLTSGANVLTF
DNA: TGTGCCACCAGTGATTTACCCGGACAGGGAGGGCTCACGTCTGGGGCCAACGTCCTGACTTTC

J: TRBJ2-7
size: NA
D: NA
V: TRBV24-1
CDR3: CATSEATGDYEQYF
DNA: TGTGCCACCAGTGAGGCTACAGGAGATTACGAGCAGTACTTC

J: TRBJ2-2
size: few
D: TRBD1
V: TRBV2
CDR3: CASSRDRGLGTGELFF
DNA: TGTGCCAGCAGCCGGGACAGGGGGCTTGGTACCGGGGAGCTGTTTTTT

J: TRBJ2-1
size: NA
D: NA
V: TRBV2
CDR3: CASSYYNEQFF
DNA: TGTGCCAGCAGTTACTACAATGAGCAGTTCTTC

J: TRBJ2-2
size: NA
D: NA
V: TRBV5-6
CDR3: CASSLAANTGELFF
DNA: TGTGCCAGCAGCTTGGCGGCGAACACCGGGGAGCTGTTTTTT

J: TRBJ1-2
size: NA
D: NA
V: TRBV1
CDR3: CTSSQATSLKGDYGYTF
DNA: TGCACCAGCAGCCAAGCAACCTCCCTTAAGGGGGACTATGGCTACACCTTC

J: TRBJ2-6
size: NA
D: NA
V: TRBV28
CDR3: CASSSLESGANVLTF
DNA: TGTGCCAGCAGTTCCTTGGAGTCTGGGGCCAACGTCCTGACTTTC

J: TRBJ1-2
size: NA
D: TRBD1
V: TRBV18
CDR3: CASSPPTRQGGYGYTF
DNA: TGTGCCAGCTCACCACCTACCCGACAGGGGGGCTATGGCTACACCTTC

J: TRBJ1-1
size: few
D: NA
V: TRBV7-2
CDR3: CASSSVSRNTEAFF
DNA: TGTGCCAGCAGCTCCGTATCGAGGAACACTGAAGCTTTCTTT

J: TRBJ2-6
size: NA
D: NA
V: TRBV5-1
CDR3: CASKSQGGPSGANVLTF
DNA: TGCGCCAGCAAGAGTCAGGGGGGACCTTCTGGGGCCAACGTCCTGACTTTC

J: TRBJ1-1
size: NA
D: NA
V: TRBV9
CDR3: CASSTGLMNTEAFF
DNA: TGTGCCAGCAGCACGGGACTCATGAACACTGAAGCTTTCTTT

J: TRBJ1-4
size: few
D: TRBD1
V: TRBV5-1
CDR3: CASSPTGDNEKLFF
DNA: TGCGCCAGCAGCCCGACAGGGGATAATGAAAAACTGTTTTTT

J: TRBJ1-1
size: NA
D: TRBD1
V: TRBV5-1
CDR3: CASSPRQGSTEAFF
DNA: TGCGCCAGCAGCCCACGACAGGGATCCACTGAAGCTTTCTTT

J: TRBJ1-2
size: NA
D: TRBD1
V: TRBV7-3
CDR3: CASGVDREAGYTF
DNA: TGTGCCAGCGGGGTGGACAGGGAAGCTGGCTACACCTTC

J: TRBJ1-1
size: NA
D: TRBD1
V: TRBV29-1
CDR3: CSDRTGGSEAFF
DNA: TGCAGCGATCGGACAGGGGGGTCTGAAGCTTTCTTT

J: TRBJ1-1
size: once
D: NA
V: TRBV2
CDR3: CASNNLGGGTEAFF
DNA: TGTGCCAGCAATAACCTGGGGGGAGGCACTGAAGCTTTCTTT

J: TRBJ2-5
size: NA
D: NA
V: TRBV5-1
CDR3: CASSRQYQETQYF
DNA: TGCGCCAGCAGCCGACAGTACCAAGAGACCCAGTACTTC

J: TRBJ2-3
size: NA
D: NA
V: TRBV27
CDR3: CASSFFSGTSTDTQYF
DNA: TGTGCCAGCAGTTTCTTTAGCGGAACTAGCACAGATACGCAGTATTTT

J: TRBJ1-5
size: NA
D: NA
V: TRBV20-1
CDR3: CSASLGGGQPQHF
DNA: TGCAGTGCTAGTTTGGGCGGGGGTCAGCCCCAGCATTTT

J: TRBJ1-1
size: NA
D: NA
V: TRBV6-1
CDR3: CASSGGWQWGNTEAFF
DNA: TGTGCCAGCAGTGGCGGGTGGCAATGGGGGAACACTGAAGCTTTCTTT

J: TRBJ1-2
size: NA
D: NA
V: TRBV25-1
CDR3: CASSSDTNYGYTF
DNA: TGTGCCAGCAGTTCCGACACTAACTATGGCTACACCTTC

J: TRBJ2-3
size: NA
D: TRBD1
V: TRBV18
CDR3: CASSTRQGENTQYF
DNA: TGTGCCAGCTCAACCAGACAGGGAGAGAATACGCAGTATTTT

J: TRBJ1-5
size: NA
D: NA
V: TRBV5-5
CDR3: CASSHTWGRNQPQHF
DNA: TGTGCCAGCAGCCATACCTGGGGCAGGAATCAGCCCCAGCATTTT

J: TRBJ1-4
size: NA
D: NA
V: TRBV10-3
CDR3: CAISESTGGAGEKLFF
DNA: TGTGCCATCAGTGAGTCGACGGGGGGCGCAGGTGAAAAACTGTTTTTT

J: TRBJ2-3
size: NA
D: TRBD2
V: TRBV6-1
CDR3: CASSEGLAVPTDTQYF
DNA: TGTGCCAGCAGTGAAGGACTAGCGGTACCCACAGATACGCAGTATTTT

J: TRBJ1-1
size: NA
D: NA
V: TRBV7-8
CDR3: CASSSRDTYTEAFF
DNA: TGTGCCAGCAGTTCCCGGGACACTTACACTGAAGCTTTCTTT

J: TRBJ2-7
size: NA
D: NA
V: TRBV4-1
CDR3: CASSQGGALSPYEQYF
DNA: TGCGCCAGCAGCCAAGGAGGCGCACTTTCCCCCTACGAGCAGTACTTC

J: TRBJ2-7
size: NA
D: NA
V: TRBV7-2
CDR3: CASSLASSYEQYF
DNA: TGTGCCAGCAGCTTAGCTAGTTCCTACGAGCAGTACTTC

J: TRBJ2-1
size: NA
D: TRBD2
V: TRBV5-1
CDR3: CASSLGGTSANEQFF
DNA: TGCGCCAGCAGCCTGGGGGGGACTAGCGCAAATGAGCAGTTCTTC

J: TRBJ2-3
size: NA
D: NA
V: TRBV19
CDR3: CASSIRESSTDTQYF
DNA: TGTGCCAGTAGTATCCGGGAGTCCAGCACAGATACGCAGTATTTT

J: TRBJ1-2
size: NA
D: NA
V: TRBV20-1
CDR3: CSASDTRGYTF
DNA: TGCAGTGCTTCCGACACAAGGGGCTACACCTTC

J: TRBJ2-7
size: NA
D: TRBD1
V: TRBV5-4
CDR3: CASSDRGTGASYEQYF
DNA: TGTGCCAGCAGCGATAGAGGGACAGGGGCCTCCTACGAGCAGTACTTC

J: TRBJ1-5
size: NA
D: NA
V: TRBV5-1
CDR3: CASSLEGQGYQPQHF
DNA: TGCGCCAGCAGCTTGGAAGGGCAGGGCTACCAGCCCCAGCATTTT

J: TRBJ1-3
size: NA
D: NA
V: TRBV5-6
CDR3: CASSLEAAGNTIYF
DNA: TGTGCCAGCAGCTTGGAAGCGGCTGGAAACACCATATATTTT

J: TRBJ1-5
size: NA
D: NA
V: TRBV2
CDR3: CASSDRVHSNQPQHF
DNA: TGTGCCAGCAGTGACAGGGTCCATAGCAATCAGCCCCAGCATTTT

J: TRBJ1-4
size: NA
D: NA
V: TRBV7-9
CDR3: CASSPVFRGEKLFF
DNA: TGTGCCAGCAGCCCGGTTTTTCGCGGCGAAAAACTGTTTTTT

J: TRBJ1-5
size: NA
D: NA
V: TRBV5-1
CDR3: CASSLVPGNNQPQHF
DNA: TGCGCCAGCAGCTTGGTTCCAGGGAACAATCAGCCCCAGCATTTT

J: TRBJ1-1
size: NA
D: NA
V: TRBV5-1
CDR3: CASSLRSQQGVRNTEAFF
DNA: TGCGCCAGCAGCTTACGATCCCAACAAGGAGTCCGAAACACTGAAGCTTTCTTT

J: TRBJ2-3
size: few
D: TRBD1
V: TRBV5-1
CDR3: CASSGTADTQYF
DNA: TGCGCCAGCAGCGGGACAGCAGATACGCAGTATTTT

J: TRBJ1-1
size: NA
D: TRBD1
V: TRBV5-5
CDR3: CASSLATGARWTEAFF
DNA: TGTGCCAGCAGCTTGGCGACAGGGGCCCGATGGACTGAAGCTTTCTTT

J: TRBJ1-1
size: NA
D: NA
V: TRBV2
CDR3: CASSDPRGVEAFF
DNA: TGTGCCAGCAGTGACCCTCGGGGGGTTGAAGCTTTCTTT

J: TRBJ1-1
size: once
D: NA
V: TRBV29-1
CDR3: CSVEEGGVGTEAFF
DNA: TGCAGCGTCGAAGAGGGGGGTGTCGGCACTGAAGCTTTCTTT

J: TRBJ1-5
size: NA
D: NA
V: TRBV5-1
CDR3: CASSFGGDSNQPQHF
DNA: TGCGCCAGCAGCTTTGGCGGGGATAGCAATCAGCCCCAGCATTTT

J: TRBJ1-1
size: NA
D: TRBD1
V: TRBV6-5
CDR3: CASSSAQGRNTEAFF
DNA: TGTGCCAGCAGTTCCGCACAGGGGCGGAACACTGAAGCTTTCTTT

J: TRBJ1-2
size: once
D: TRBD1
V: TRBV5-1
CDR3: CASLPGQGGFRSGYTF
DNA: TGCGCCAGCTTACCGGGACAGGGAGGGTTCCGGTCCGGCTACACCTTC

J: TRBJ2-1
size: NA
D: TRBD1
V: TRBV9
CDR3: CASTFNYRGSYNEQFF
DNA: TGTGCCAGCACCTTCAATTACAGGGGCTCCTACAATGAGCAGTTCTTC